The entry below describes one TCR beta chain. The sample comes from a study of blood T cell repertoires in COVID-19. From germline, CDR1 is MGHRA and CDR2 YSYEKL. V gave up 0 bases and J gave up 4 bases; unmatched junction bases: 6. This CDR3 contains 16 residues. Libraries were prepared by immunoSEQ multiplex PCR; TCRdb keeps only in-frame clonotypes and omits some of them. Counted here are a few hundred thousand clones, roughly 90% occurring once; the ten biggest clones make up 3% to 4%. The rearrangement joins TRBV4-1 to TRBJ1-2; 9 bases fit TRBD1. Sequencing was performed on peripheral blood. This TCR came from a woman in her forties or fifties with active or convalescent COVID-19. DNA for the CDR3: TGCGCCAGCAGCCAAGAGAGTTGGACAGGGGCCTATGGCTACACCTTC. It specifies CASSQESWTGAYGYTF.